Each of the 21 T cell receptor beta chains below was sequenced from the same sample in a study of blood T cell repertoires in COVID-19 (dated by TCRdb to 2019 to 2021). Libraries were made using the immunoSEQ multiplex PCR assay. In its TCRdb copy, this immuneACCESS table keeps in-frame sequences only and misses some clones. Where compared with another copy, unresolved V genes explain less than half of these, and the others have no known cause. The sample table records a few hundred thousand clones; 70% to 90% of these occur just once. In total, the top ten clones hold roughly 4% of the sample. Sequencing was performed on PBMCs or T cells enriched from blood (not recorded which). The receptors were gathered from a woman aged 25 to 39 who had recovered from COVID-19.

The V gene is TRBV3-1 (or the pseudogene TRBV3-2), the J gene TRBJ2-7; 8 bases match TRBD1. The length of the CDR3 is 19 residues. CDR1 is LGHDT and CDR2 is YNNKEL in the germline V gene (reference sequence). V gave up 1 base and J gave up 1 base; unmatched junction bases: 15. CDR3 in amino acids: CASSQAGDRWTFISYEQYF. The DNA of the CDR3 is TGTGCCAGCAGCCAAGCGGGGGACAGGTGGACCTTTATATCCTACGAGCAGTACTTC.

The chain is built from TRBV6-4 and TRBJ1-2, with 8 bases aligning to TRBD1. Germline V gene sequence: CDR1 MRHNA, CDR2 SNTAGT. V lost 4 bases to trimming and J lost 7 bases; unmatched junction nucleotides: 8. The CDR3 runs 14 residues. The CDR3 reads CASSASRTGPGYTF. The CDR3 nucleotides are TGTGCCAGCAGTGCCTCACGGACAGGGCCTGGCTACACCTTC.

V is TRBV6-5 and J is TRBJ1-5, with D unresolved. Deletions cut 5 bases from V and 7 bases from J, with 15 bases between. Germline V gene data show CDR1 as MNHEY and CDR2 as SVGAGI. This CDR3 spans 14 amino acids. CDR3 bases: TGTGCCAGCAGTAACAGCGTGGGAGGGCAGCCCCAGCATTTT. Translating it yields CASSNSVGGQPQHF.

The chain uses TRBV13 and TRBJ1-2; 12 nucleotides align to TRBD1. CDR3 length equals 16 residues. V lost 1 base to trimming and J lost 8 bases; unmatched junction nucleotides: 8. Germline loops: CDR1 PRHDT, CDR2 FYEKMQ (reference sequence). DNA for the CDR3: TGTGCCAGCAGCTTAGCCGCCGGGACAGGGGGCGACGGCTACACCTTC. This sequence encodes CASSLAAGTGGDGYTF.

The V call is TRBV4-1, the J call TRBJ2-1; TRBD2 agrees at 9 bases. The ends lost 6 bases at V and 5 bases at J; junction bases unmatched: 11. The CDR3 contains 16 residues. Looked up from germline, CDR1 is MGHRA and CDR2 is YSYEKL. The CDR3 loop is CASSIAGARLNNEQFF. The DNA for the CDR3 is TGCGCCAGCAGTATAGCGGGGGCCCGGCTAAACAATGAGCAGTTCTTC.

The chain couples TRBV5-1 to TRBJ2-7; D is unresolved. Trimming took 0 bases from V and 2 from J, leaving 12 bases between them. Germline values: CDR1 SGHRS, CDR2 YFSETQ. The CDR3 contains 15 residues. As DNA, the CDR3 is TGCGCCAGCAGCTTGGATTCTAAAGCTCCCTACGAGCAGTACTTC. Its protein product is CASSLDSKAPYEQYF. Complete variable domain (other parts from reference TRBV5-1 and TRBJ2-7): KAGVTQTPRYLIKTRGQQVTLSCSPISGHRSVSWYQQTPGQGLQFLFEYFSETQRNKGNFPGRFSGRQFSNSRSEMNVSTLELGDSALYLCASSLDSKAPYEQYFGPGTRLTVT.

Only a few counts were recorded for this clone. The CDR3 loop is CASSYSLDSAYEQYF. The CDR3 DNA follows: TGTGCCAGCAGTTACTCCCTGGACTCGGCCTACGAGCAGTACTTC. This chain joins TRBV6-5 and TRBJ2-7, with D possibly TRBD2 on 5 matching bases. V was pared by 0 bases and J by 2 bases, with 11 bases between. The CDR3 extends over 15 amino acids. CDR1 MNHEY and CDR2 SVGAGI come from the germline V gene.

This chain connects TRBV27 to TRBJ1-5; D gene unclear. V was cut by 0 bases and J by 7 bases, with 13 bases left in between. Germline loops: CDR1 MNHEY, CDR2 SMNVEV (reference sequence). There are 15 residues in the CDR3. For the CDR3, the DNA is TGTGCCAGCAGTTTATCCAGCAGCCCGGGGCAGCCCCAGCATTTT. This gives the protein CASSLSSSPGQPQHF.

V is TRBV27 and J is TRBJ1-2, with TRBD1 matching over 7 bases. J lost 4 bases, V lost 5 bases, and 7 bases had no gene match. Germline CDR1 is MNHEY and CDR2 is SMNVEV (reference sequence). CDR3 length: 14 amino acids. The CDR3, as DNA: TGTGCCAGCAGTCCACCGGGACAGCTCTATGGCTACACCTTC. Protein: CASSPPGQLYGYTF.

J is TRBJ1-5 and V is TRBV5-4; D ambiguous. Trimming pared 3 bases from V and 0 bases from J, leaving 10 bases between. Germline V gene lookup returns CDR1 SGHNT and CDR2 YYREEE (reference sequence). This CDR3 has 15 residues. The CDR3 bases are TGTGCCAGCAGCTCCGCAGGTTATAGCAATCAGCCCCAGCATTTT. Its protein product is CASSSAGYSNQPQHF.

The chain links TRBV10-2 to TRBJ2-7; 9 positions agree with TRBD2. J gave up 2 bases and V 4 bases, and 9 bases lay outside the gene matches. Germline V gene lookup returns CDR1 WSHSY and CDR2 SAAADI. The CDR3 extends over 16 amino acids. The CDR3 nucleotides read TGCGCCAGCAGTGGTCCCCTAGCGGGGCTCGCCTACGAGCAGTACTTC. Translated: CASSGPLAGLAYEQYF.

This sequence joins TRBV30 and TRBJ1-3; D remains unclear. V lost 3 bases and J lost 3, with 6 bases in between. The germline V gene encodes CDR1 GTSNPN and CDR2 SVGIG (reference sequence). The CDR3 has 12 amino acids. In DNA form, the CDR3 reads TGTGCCTGGAGGACTTATGGAAACACCATATATTTT. Amino acid sequence: CAWRTYGNTIYF.

The V call is TRBV5-1, the J call TRBJ2-2, with D unclear. Germline V CDR1 and CDR2: SGHRS, YFSETQ. The V gene lost 5 bases and the J gene lost 0 bases, with 11 bases spanning the gap. CDR3 length: 15 residues. The CDR3 protein is CASRKLIANTGELFF. CDR3 sequence (DNA): TGCGCCAGCAGGAAATTAATAGCGAACACCGGGGAGCTGTTTTTT.

The chain links TRBV10-3 to TRBJ2-5; D gene uncertain. The CDR3 spans 17 residues. CDR1 is ENHRY and CDR2 is SYGVKD in the germline V gene. V was trimmed by 2 bases and J by 5 bases, leaving 21 bases between them. CDR3 in DNA: TGTGCCATCAGTGAGCCGCAAAGCAGATTCCTGCGGGAGACCCAGTACTTC. It translates to CAISEPQSRFLRETQYF.

This clone was detected once. One end of the junction is discordant with germline, which a read error may explain. The rearrangement uses TRBV6-6 and TRBJ2-7; 10 nucleotides agree with TRBD1. The CDR3 has 12 amino acids. CDR1 is MNHNY and CDR2 is SVGAGI in the germline V gene (reference sequence). CDR3 sequence reads: CASRPDGGQGLF. CDR3 DNA: TGTGCCAGCAGGCCCGATGGGGGACAGGGGCTCTTC.

This chain links TRBV28 with TRBJ2-7; D is possibly TRBD2 (6 bases). Germline V gene data show CDR1 as MDHEN and CDR2 as SYDVKM. V lost 6 bases and J lost 2, with 20 bases in between. The CDR3 is made up of 16 amino acids. The CDR3 bases are TGTGCCAGCAGCCAACCAGGACTACCGTTTACCTACGAGCAGTACTTC. This codes for CASSQPGLPFTYEQYF.

The V gene is TRBV7-9, the J gene TRBJ1-1; TRBD1 is a possible D gene (5 bases). Trimming removed 6 bases at V and 2 bases at J, with 16 bases between. In germline, CDR1 is SEHNR, CDR2 FQNEAQ (reference sequence). The CDR3 length is 15 residues. The DNA for the CDR3 is TGTGCCAGCAGGACGGAGGGGAGGGGCAACACTGAAGCTTTCTTT. Protein product: CASRTEGRGNTEAFF.

This chain connects TRBV24-1 to TRBJ1-5, with 9 bases lining up with TRBD1. CDR3 length equals 16 residues. Germline V CDR1 and CDR2: KGHDR, SFDVKD. The V segment lost 4 bases and the J segment 4 bases; nucleotides outside the gene matches: 7. The CDR3 sequence is CATSDATGGKNQPQHF. Written as DNA, the CDR3 is TGTGCCACCAGTGACGCGACAGGGGGAAAAAATCAGCCCCAGCATTTT.

This chain links TRBV13 with TRBJ2-1; the D gene is possibly TRBD2 (5 bases). V lost 0 bases and J 12 bases, leaving 18 bases between the germline ends. CDR1 is PRHDT, CDR2 FYEKMQ, per germline (reference sequence). There are 15 residues in the CDR3. The DNA of the CDR3 is TGTGCCAGCAGCTTAGGACAGAGGGCGAGGGTTGGGCAGTTCTTC. It is translated as CASSLGQRARVGQFF.

This sequence joins TRBV18 and TRBJ2-3, with 9 bases aligning to TRBD1. CDR1 and CDR2 (germline): KGHSH, LQKENI. This CDR3 is 18 amino acids long. With V trimmed by 0 bases and J by 2 bases, 9 bases remained unmatched. DNA of the CDR3: TGTGCCAGCTCACCACCGCGGACAGGGGATTCCCCCACAGATACGCAGTATTTT. Translated, it gives CASSPPRTGDSPTDTQYF. Supplemented by reference TRBV18 and TRBJ2-3, the full variable domain reads NAGVMQNPRHLVRRRGQEARLRCSPMKGHSHVYWYRQLPEEGLKFMVYLQKENIIDESGMPKERFSAEFPKEGPSILRIQQVVRGDSAAYFCASSPPRTGDSPTDTQYFGPGTRLTVL.

The CDR3 DNA reads TGTGCCAGCAGTCAAGTCGGGACAGGGGGTTATGGGTCGGGCGGCTACACCTTC. It specifies CASSQVGTGGYGSGGYTF. This chain joins TRBV28 and TRBJ1-2, with TRBD1 identical over 11 bases. The CDR3 totals 18 residues. The J segment lost 8 bases and the V segment lost 5 bases, leaving 19 bases of the junction unmatched. Germline CDR1 and CDR2: MDHEN and SYDVKM.